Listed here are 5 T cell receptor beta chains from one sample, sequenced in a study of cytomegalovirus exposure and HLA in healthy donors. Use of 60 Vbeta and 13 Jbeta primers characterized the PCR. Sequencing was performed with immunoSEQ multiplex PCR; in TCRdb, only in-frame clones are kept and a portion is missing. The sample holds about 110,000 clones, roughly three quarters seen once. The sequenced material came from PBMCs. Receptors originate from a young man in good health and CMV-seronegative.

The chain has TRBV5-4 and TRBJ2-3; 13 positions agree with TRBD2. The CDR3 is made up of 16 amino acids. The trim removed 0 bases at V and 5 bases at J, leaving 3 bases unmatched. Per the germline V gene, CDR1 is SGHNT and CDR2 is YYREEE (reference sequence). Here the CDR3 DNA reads TGTGCCAGCAGCTTGGGACTAGCGGGGGGTGTAGATACGCAGTATTTT. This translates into CASSLGLAGGVDTQYF.

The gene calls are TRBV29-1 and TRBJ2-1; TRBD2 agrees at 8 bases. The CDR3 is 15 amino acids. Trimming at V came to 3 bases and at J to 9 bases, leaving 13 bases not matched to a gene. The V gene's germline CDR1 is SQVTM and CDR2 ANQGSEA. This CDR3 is CSVEGGAGGPGEQFF. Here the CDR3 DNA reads TGCAGCGTTGAGGGGGGGGCGGGGGGCCCGGGTGAGCAGTTCTTC.

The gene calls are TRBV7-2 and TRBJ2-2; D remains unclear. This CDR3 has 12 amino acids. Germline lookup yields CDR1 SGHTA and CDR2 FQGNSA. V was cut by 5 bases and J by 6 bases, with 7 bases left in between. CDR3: CASSPGPGELFF. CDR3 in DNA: TGTGCCAGCAGCCCGGGTCCCGGGGAGCTGTTTTTT.

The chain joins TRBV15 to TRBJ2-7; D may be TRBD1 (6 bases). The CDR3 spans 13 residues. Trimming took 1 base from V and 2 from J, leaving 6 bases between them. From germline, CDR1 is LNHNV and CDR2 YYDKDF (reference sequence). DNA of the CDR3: TGTGCCACCAGCAGAGGGGACACCTACGAGCAGTACTTC. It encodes CATSRGDTYEQYF. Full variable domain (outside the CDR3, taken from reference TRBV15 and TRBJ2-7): DAMVIQNPRYQVTQFGKPVTLSCSQTLNHNVMYWYQQKSSQAPKLLFHYYDKDFNNEADTPDNFQSRRPNTSFCFLDIRSPGLGDTAMYLCATSRGDTYEQYFGPGTRLTVT.

Written as DNA, the CDR3 is TGTGCCAGCAGTTACGGTTACAGGGGCGGCTACACCTTC. It yields the protein CASSYGYRGGYTF. The rearrangement joins TRBV6-5 to TRBJ1-2, with 7 bases that match TRBD1. The germline V gene encodes CDR1 MNHEY and CDR2 SVGAGI. The V and J ends lost 2 bases and 8 bases, in that order; junction bases with no gene match: 5. The CDR3 contains 13 residues.